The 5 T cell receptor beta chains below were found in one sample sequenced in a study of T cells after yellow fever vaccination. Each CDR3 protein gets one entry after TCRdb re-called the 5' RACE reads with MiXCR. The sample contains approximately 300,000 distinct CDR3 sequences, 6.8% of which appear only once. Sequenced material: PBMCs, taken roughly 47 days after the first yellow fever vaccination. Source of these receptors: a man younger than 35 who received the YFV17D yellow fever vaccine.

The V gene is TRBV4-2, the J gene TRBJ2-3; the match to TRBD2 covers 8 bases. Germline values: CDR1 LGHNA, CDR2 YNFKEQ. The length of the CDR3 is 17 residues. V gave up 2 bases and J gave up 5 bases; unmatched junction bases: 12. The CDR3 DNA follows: TGTGCCAGCAGCCAACCCGACTTAGCGGGGAAGGGAGATACGCAGTATTTT. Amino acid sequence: CASSQPDLAGKGDTQYF.

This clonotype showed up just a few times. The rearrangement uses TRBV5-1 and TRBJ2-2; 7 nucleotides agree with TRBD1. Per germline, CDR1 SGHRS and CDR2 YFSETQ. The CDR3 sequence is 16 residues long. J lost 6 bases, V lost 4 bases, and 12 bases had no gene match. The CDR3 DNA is TGCGCCAGCAGCCTGCGAGGGGCCCAGGGGGCCGGGGAGCTGTTTTTT. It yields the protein CASSLRGAQGAGELFF. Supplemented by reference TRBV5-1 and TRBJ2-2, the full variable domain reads KAGVTQTPRYLIKTRGQQVTLSCSPISGHRSVSWYQQTPGQGLQFLFEYFSETQRNKGNFPGRFSGRQFSNSRSEMNVSTLELGDSALYLCASSLRGAQGAGELFFGEGSRLTVL.

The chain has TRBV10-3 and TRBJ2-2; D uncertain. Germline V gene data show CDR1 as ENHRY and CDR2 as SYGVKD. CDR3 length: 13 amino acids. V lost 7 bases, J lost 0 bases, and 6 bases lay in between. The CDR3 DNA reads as TGTGCCATCACGGCAGCGAACACCGGGGAGCTGTTTTTT. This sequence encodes CAITAANTGELFF.

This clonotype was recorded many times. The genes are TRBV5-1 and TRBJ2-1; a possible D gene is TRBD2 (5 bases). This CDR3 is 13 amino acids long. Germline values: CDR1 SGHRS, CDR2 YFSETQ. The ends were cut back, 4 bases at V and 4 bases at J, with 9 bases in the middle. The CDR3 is CASSGRAYNEQFF. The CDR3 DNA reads TGCGCCAGCAGCGGGCGGGCGTACAATGAGCAGTTCTTC.

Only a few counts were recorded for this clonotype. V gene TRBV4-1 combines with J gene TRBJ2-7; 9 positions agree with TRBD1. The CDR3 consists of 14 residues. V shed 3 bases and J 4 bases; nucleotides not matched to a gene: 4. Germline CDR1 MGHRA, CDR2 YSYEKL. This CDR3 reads CASSHRDRVYEQYF. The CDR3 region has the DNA TGCGCCAGCAGCCATCGGGACAGGGTTTACGAGCAGTACTTC.